These 24 T cell receptor beta chains originate from one sample sequenced in a study of response to subunit inactivated influenza vaccine. TCRdb re-called the RT-PCR reads through MiXCR, storing one row per CDR3 protein. The sample yields over 750,000 distinct CDR3 sequences, around 20% seen once. Source: PBMCs from blood, taken 5 days after vaccination. Receptors were obtained from a man between 45 and 60 years old who received an inactivated influenza vaccine.

This clonotype was observed a handful of times. The chain has TRBV20-1 and TRBJ2-7; 7 bases align to TRBD1. CDR1 and CDR2 (germline): DFQATT, SNEGSKA (reference sequence). This CDR3 comprises 20 residues. Losses at the gene ends were 1 base for V and 3 bases for J; bases not matched to a gene: 24. Written as DNA, the CDR3 is TGCAGTGCTAGAGCTACAGGGGTATCAACGAGGGAGTTATCGTTCTACGAGCAGTACTTC. Translating it yields CSARATGVSTRELSFYEQYF.

This clonotype turned up a few times. The chain uses TRBV6-5 and TRBJ2-3; TRBD1 or TRBD2 may be the D gene (5 bases each). Germline CDR1 is MNHEY and CDR2 is SVGAGI. Trimming cost V 2 bases and J 11 bases, with 14 bases left between them. The CDR3 is 13 amino acids. The CDR3 bases are TGTGCCAGCAGTTACATCCCCGGGGCTCTGCAGTATTTT. Its protein product is CASSYIPGALQYF.

The chain links TRBV4-1 to TRBJ2-3; D uncertain. Germline CDR1 and CDR2: MGHRA and YSYEKL. CDR3 size: 16 residues. Trimming shortened V by 1 base and J by 0 bases, and 11 bases separated the two germline ends. As DNA, the CDR3 is TGCGCCAGCAGCCAAGGGAGCAGGCTTAGCACAGATACGCAGTATTTT. It encodes CASSQGSRLSTDTQYF.

The J gene is TRBJ2-5, the V gene TRBV29-1, with 8 nucleotides matching TRBD2. The V segment lost 5 bases and the J segment 5 bases; nucleotides outside the gene matches: 7. The CDR3 extends over 13 amino acids. Germline V gene sequence: CDR1 SQVTM, CDR2 ANQGSEA. DNA of the CDR3: TGCAGCGTTAGTTGGGCTAGCGGGGAGACCCAGTACTTC. As protein: CSVSWASGETQYF.

The gene calls are TRBV24-1 and TRBJ2-3; weak D call: TRBD2 (6 bases). The CDR3 runs 15 residues. The V gene's germline CDR1 is KGHDR and CDR2 SFDVKD. The V end lost 4 bases, the J end lost 2 bases, and 12 bases lay between the germline ends. CDR3 sequence reads: CATSDQTSSTDTQYF. The CDR3 DNA is TGTGCCACCAGTGACCAGACTAGTTCCACAGATACGCAGTATTTT.

The chain has TRBV12-3 or TRBV12-4 and TRBJ2-3, with 7 nucleotides matching TRBD2. The CDR3 consists of 16 residues. J was trimmed by 4 bases and V by 5 bases; bases with no gene match: 12. This CDR3 reads CASSGWAGDRPDTQYF. The CDR3 nucleotides read TGTGCCAGCAGTGGTTGGGCGGGGGACCGCCCAGATACGCAGTATTTT.

This sequence joins TRBV5-1 and TRBJ2-7; 8 bases map to TRBD1. CDR3 length equals 14 residues. V shed 7 bases and J 3 bases; nucleotides not matched to a gene: 9. Germline assignment: CDR1 SGHRS and CDR2 YFSETQ. The CDR3 region is CASYPPDRVYEQYF. CDR3 bases: TGCGCCAGCTACCCCCCGGACAGGGTCTACGAGCAGTACTTC.

This clonotype came up a few times. The CDR3 loop reads CASDIRGVEQFF. CDR3 in DNA: TGTGCCAGCGATATTCGCGGGGTTGAGCAGTTCTTC. The chain employs TRBV7-8 and TRBJ2-1; tentatively, D is TRBD2 (6 bases). The CDR3 totals 12 residues. Germline values: CDR1 SGHVS, CDR2 FQNEAQ. V was clipped by 8 bases and J by 9 bases, with 14 bases between them.

This clonotype was found a few times. The chain uses TRBV12-3 or TRBV12-4 and TRBJ2-5; D gene ambiguous. This CDR3 contains 12 residues. The V end was cut by 6 bases, the J end by 9 bases, with 14 bases between. The DNA for the CDR3 is TGTGCCAGCAGCCCGCCCGGTCTGGCCCAGTACTTC. It encodes CASSPPGLAQYF.

The V call is TRBV6-5, the J call TRBJ1-2; the D is unclear. CDR1 is MNHEY and CDR2 is SVGAGI in the germline V gene. Trimming took 2 bases from V and 3 from J, leaving 10 bases between them. The CDR3 totals 14 residues. The CDR3 is CASSYPAGDYGYTF. The CDR3 DNA reads as TGTGCCAGCAGTTACCCGGCGGGTGACTATGGCTACACCTTC.

This clonotype was counted between two and nine times. The chain recombines TRBV29-1 with TRBJ2-1, with TRBD2 identical over 7 bases. This CDR3 comprises 15 residues. Germline lookup yields CDR1 SQVTM and CDR2 ANQGSEA. The V and J ends lost 7 bases and 9 bases, in that order; junction bases with no gene match: 18. The CDR3 here is CSAGGGLVVLGEQFF. The CDR3 DNA follows: TGCAGCGCTGGGGGGGGTCTCGTGGTCTTAGGTGAGCAGTTCTTC.

The V call is TRBV27, the J call TRBJ2-7; possible D gene TRBD1, 5 bases. This CDR3 comprises 17 residues. V shed 0 bases and J shed 0 bases, with 15 bases lying between them. From germline, CDR1 is MNHEY and CDR2 SMNVEV (reference sequence). The CDR3, as DNA: TGTGCCAGCAGTTTATCTATCAGTTCGACAGCCTCCTACGAGCAGTACTTC. Encoded protein: CASSLSISSTASYEQYF.

The rearrangement uses TRBV15 and TRBJ2-3, with TRBD1 identical over 8 bases. The CDR3 length is 15 residues. V was pared by 3 bases and J by 0 bases, with 2 bases of the junction left unmatched. The germline CDR1 and CDR2 sequences are LNHNV and YYDKDF (reference sequence). The CDR3 is CATSRNRGSTDTQYF. In DNA, the CDR3 is TGTGCCACCAGCAGGAACAGGGGGAGCACAGATACGCAGTATTTT.

The table lists this clonotype with a few counts. The gene calls are TRBV12-3 or TRBV12-4 and TRBJ2-5; D ambiguous. Trimming cost V 3 bases and J 3 bases, with 11 bases left between them. This CDR3 spans 14 amino acids. CDR3 residues: CASSFFTPEETQYF. For the CDR3, the DNA is TGTGCCAGCAGTTTTTTTACCCCGGAAGAGACCCAGTACTTC.

Only a few counts were recorded for this clonotype. The V and J genes are TRBV11-2 and TRBJ2-1; maybe TRBD2 (5 bases). CDR1 is SGHAT, CDR2 FQNNGV, per germline. The CDR3 covers 13 residues. V was cut by 6 bases and J by 6 bases, with 12 bases left in between. The CDR3: CASRSGGGNEQFF. As DNA, the CDR3 is TGTGCCAGCAGATCTGGAGGCGGCAATGAGCAGTTCTTC.

This chain links TRBV4-1 with TRBJ2-5; no clear D. The germline V and J ends were trimmed by 0 bases and 1 base, with 9 bases remaining between them. Germline values: CDR1 MGHRA, CDR2 YSYEKL. There are 15 residues in the CDR3. CDR3 residues: CASSQDWYIQETQYF. The CDR3 DNA is TGCGCCAGCAGCCAAGATTGGTACATCCAAGAGACCCAGTACTTC.

This clonotype was detected only a few times. This rearrangement joins TRBV29-1 to TRBJ2-1; D is uncertain. The CDR3 is 16 amino acids. Looked up from germline, CDR1 is SQVTM and CDR2 is ANQGSEA. V dropped 3 bases and J dropped 2 bases, with 17 bases sitting between them. This chain's CDR3 is CSVDVLKGGTYNEQFF. CDR3 sequence (DNA): TGCAGCGTTGACGTACTTAAGGGCGGAACCTACAATGAGCAGTTCTTC.

CDR3 DNA sequence: TGTGCCAGCAGTTTTGCGCTAGCACAAGAGACCCAGTACTTC. Residues: CASSFALAQETQYF. The chain combines TRBV12-3 or TRBV12-4 with TRBJ2-5, with D maybe TRBD2 (5 bases). Trimming left V 3 bases short and J 2 bases short, with 10 bases between. The CDR3 runs 14 residues.

This clonotype was recorded a few times. The chain is built from TRBV20-1 and TRBJ2-1; possibly TRBD2 for D (6 bases). The CDR3 extends over 14 amino acids. V gave up 3 bases and J gave up 3 bases, with 12 bases separating them. Germline-derived CDR1 and CDR2 are DFQATT and SNEGSKA (reference sequence). DNA of the CDR3: TGCAGTGCTAGCCTCGGGAGTATCTACAATGAGCAGTTCTTC. The encoded protein is CSASLGSIYNEQFF.

Concerning this clonotype: Germline and junction disagree at one end, which may indicate a read error. This chain uses TRBV9 with TRBJ2-1, with D possibly being TRBD2 (5 bases). CDR3 length equals 13 residues. Germline V gives CDR1 SGDLS, CDR2 YYNGEE. The CDR3 region is CPSSVASNNEQFF. For the CDR3, the DNA is TGTCCCAGCAGCGTAGCTAGCAACAATGAGCAGTTCTTC.

Only a few counts were recorded for this clonotype. The chain carries TRBV5-5 and TRBJ2-3; 7 positions match TRBD2. The CDR3 sequence is 14 residues long. Trimming took 4 bases from V and 2 from J; bases not matched to a gene: 4. Germline CDR1 is SGHKS and CDR2 is YYEKEE (reference sequence). The CDR3 loop reads CASSQGTNTDTQYF. CDR3 nucleotides: TGTGCCAGCAGCCAAGGGACTAACACAGATACGCAGTATTTT.

In its sample, this clonotype was seen a few times. This chain connects TRBV20-1 to TRBJ2-4; TRBD1 aligns across 7 bases. This CDR3 contains 18 residues. Trimming took 0 bases from V and 8 from J; bases not matched to a gene: 19. Germline loops: CDR1 DFQATT, CDR2 SNEGSKA (reference sequence). The chain's CDR3 is CSARDYLSGRQGEYIQYF. The CDR3 bases are TGCAGTGCTAGAGATTATTTGTCTGGGCGTCAGGGGGAATACATTCAGTACTTC.

This chain uses TRBV20-1 with TRBJ2-1, with 13 bases matching TRBD2. Losses at the gene ends were 4 bases for V and 3 bases for J; bases not matched to a gene: 12. Germline V CDR1 and CDR2: DFQATT, SNEGSKA (reference sequence). CDR3 length: 18 residues. CDR3 nucleotide sequence: TGCAGTGCTACCCGACTAGCGGGGGGTGGGGGTTACTACAATGAGCAGTTCTTC. Its translation is CSATRLAGGGGYYNEQFF.

This clonotype was recorded at least ten times. The genes are TRBV12-3 or TRBV12-4 and TRBJ2-6; D not certain. Trimming took 3 bases from V and 2 from J, leaving 2 bases between them. The CDR3 has 13 amino acids. For the CDR3, the DNA is TGTGCCAGCAGTTTCGCTGGGGCCAACGTCCTGACTTTC. As protein: CASSFAGANVLTF.